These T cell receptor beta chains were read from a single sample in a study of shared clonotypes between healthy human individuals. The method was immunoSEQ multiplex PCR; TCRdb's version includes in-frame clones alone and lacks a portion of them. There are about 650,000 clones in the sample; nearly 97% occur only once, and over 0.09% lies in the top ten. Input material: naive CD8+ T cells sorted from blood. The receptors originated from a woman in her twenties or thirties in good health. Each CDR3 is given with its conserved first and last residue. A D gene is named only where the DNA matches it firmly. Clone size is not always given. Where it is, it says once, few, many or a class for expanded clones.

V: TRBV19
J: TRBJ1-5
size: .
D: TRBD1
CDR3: CASSILEGAGQPQHF
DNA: TGTGCCAGTAGTATACTGGAGGGGGCAGGTCAGCCCCAGCATTTT

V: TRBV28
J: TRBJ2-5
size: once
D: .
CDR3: CASSFAGEETQYF
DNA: TGTGCCAGCAGTTTCGCAGGAGAGGAGACCCAGTACTTC

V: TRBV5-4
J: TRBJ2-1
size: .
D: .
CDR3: CASSITLDYNEQFF
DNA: TGTGCCAGCAGCATCACACTAGACTACAATGAGCAGTTCTTC

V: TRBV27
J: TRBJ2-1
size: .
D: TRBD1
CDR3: CASSSTGQGNNEQFF
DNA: TGTGCCAGCAGTTCAACGGGACAGGGAAACAATGAGCAGTTCTTC

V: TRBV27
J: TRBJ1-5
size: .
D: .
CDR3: CASSLWGEGNQPQHF
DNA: TGTGCCAGCAGTTTATGGGGGGAGGGCAATCAGCCCCAGCATTTT

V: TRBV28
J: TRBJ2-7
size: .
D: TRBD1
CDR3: CASSFETGVYEQYF
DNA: TGTGCCAGCAGTTTTGAGACAGGGGTCTACGAGCAGTACTTC

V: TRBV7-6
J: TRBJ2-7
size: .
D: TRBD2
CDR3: CASSSTSGNSYEQYF
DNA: TGTGCCAGCAGCTCTACTAGCGGGAACTCCTACGAGCAGTACTTC

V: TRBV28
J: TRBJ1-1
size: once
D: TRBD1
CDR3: CASSSGTAEAFF
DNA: TGTGCCAGCAGTTCCGGGACAGCTGAAGCTTTCTTT

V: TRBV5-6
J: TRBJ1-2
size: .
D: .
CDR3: CASFLGGSVYGYTF
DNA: TGTGCCAGCTTTTTAGGGGGGAGCGTCTATGGCTACACCTTC

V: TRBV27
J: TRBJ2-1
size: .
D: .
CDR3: CASSTWGGNNEQFF
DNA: TGTGCCAGCAGTACATGGGGCGGTAACAATGAGCAGTTCTTC

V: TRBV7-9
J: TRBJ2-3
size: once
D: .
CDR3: CASSLGLSHTQYF
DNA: TGTGCCAGCAGCTTGGGATTGTCGCATACGCAGTATTTT

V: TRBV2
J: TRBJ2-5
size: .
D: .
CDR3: CASSEVGEKETQYF
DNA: TGTGCCAGCAGTGAAGTGGGAGAGAAGGAGACCCAGTACTTC

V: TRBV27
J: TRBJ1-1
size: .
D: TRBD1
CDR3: CASSLQGGNTEAFF
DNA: TGTGCCAGCAGTTTACAGGGGGGAAACACTGAAGCTTTCTTT

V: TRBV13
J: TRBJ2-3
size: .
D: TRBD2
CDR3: CASSLEREKADTQYF
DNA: TGTGCCAGCAGTTTGGAGCGGGAGAAAGCAGATACGCAGTATTTT

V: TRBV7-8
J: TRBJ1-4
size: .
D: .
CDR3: CASSPVGGGEKLFF
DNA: TGTGCCAGCAGCCCGGTTGGGGGTGGTGAAAAACTGTTTTTT

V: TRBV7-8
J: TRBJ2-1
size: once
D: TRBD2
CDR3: CASSLDRLASSYNEQFF
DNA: TGTGCCAGCAGCTTAGACCGACTAGCGAGCTCCTACAATGAGCAGTTCTTC

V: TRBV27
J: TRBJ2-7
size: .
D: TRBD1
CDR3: CASSSPGQGIYEQYF
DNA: TGTGCCAGCAGTTCCCCGGGACAGGGCATTTACGAGCAGTACTTC

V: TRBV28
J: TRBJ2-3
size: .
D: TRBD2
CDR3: CASSFWRERGPDTQYF
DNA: TGTGCCAGCAGTTTTTGGCGGGAGAGGGGACCAGATACGCAGTATTTT

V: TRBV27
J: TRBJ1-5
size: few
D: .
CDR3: CASSAVYGQPQHF
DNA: TGTGCCAGCAGTGCAGTATATGGTCAGCCCCAGCATTTT

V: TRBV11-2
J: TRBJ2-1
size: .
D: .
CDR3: CASSHPGNEQFF
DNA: TGTGCCAGCAGCCATCCAGGAAATGAGCAGTTCTTC

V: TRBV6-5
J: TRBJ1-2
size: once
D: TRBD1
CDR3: CASSYGTGIDGYTF
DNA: TGTGCCAGCAGTTACGGGACAGGGATTGATGGCTACACCTTC

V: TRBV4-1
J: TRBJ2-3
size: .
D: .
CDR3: CASKPGLVVRDTQYF
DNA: TGCGCCAGCAAACCGGGCCTAGTGGTGAGAGATACGCAGTATTTT

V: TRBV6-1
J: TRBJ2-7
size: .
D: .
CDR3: CASSEYRGYEQYF
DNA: TGTGCCAGCAGTGAATATCGGGGTTACGAGCAGTACTTC

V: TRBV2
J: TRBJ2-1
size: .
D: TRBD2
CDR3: CASRSTSASDNEQFF
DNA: TGTGCCAGCAGGTCGACTAGCGCCTCGGACAATGAGCAGTTCTTC

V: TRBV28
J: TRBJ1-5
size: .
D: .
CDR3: CASSFLSNQPQHF
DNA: TGTGCCAGCAGTTTCCTTAGCAATCAGCCCCAGCATTTT

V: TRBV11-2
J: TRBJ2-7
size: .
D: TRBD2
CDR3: CASSFPASGSMYEQYF
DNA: TGTGCCAGCAGCTTTCCGGCCAGCGGGAGTATGTACGAGCAGTACTTC

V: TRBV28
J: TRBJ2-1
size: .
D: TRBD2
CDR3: CASSFPQLAAHNEQFF
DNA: TGTGCCAGCAGTTTCCCACAACTAGCGGCGCACAATGAGCAGTTCTTC

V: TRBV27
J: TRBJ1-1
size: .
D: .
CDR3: CASSYGPAPNTEAFF
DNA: TGTGCCAGCAGTTATGGTCCAGCCCCGAACACTGAAGCTTTCTTT

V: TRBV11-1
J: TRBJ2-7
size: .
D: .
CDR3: CASSLTRDEQYF
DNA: TGTGCCAGCAGCTTGACCCGGGACGAGCAGTACTTC

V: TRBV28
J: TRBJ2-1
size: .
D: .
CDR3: CASSFNAGTSDNEQFF
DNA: TGTGCCAGCAGTTTTAATGCCGGGACCTCCGACAATGAGCAGTTCTTC

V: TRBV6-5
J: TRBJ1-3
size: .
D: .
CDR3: CASSGSGNTIYF
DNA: TGTGCCAGCTCGGGGTCTGGAAACACCATATATTTT

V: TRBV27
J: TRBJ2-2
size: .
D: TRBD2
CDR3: CASRLSGSGTGELFF
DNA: TGTGCCAGCAGACTTAGCGGGAGCGGGACCGGGGAGCTGTTTTTT

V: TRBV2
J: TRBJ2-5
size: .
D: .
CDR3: CASSESVPQETQYF
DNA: TGTGCCAGCAGTGAGAGTGTCCCGCAAGAGACCCAGTACTTC

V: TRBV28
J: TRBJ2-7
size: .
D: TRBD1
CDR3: CASSLNRQGATYEQYF
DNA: TGTGCCAGCAGTCTAAACAGACAGGGGGCTACCTACGAGCAGTACTTC

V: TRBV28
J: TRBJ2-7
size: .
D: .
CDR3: CASGEGRGYEQYF
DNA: TGTGCCAGCGGAGAAGGGCGAGGATACGAGCAGTACTTC

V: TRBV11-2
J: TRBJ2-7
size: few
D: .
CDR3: CASSFPYEQYF
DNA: TGTGCCAGCAGCTTTCCCTACGAGCAGTACTTC

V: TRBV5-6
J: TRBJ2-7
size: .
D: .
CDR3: CASSSSPRPYEQYF
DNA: TGTGCCAGCAGCTCATCCCCCCGTCCCTACGAGCAGTACTTC

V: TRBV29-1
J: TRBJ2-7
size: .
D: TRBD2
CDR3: CSVVPGGRNNYEQYF
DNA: TGCAGCGTTGTTCCAGGCGGGAGGAATAACTACGAGCAGTACTTC

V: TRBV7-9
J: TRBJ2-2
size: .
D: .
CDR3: CASSTGEGSRGELFF
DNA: TGTGCCAGCAGCACCGGTGAGGGGTCTCGCGGGGAGCTGTTTTTT

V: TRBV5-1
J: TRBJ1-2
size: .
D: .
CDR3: CASSDGYRTVNYGYTF
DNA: TGCGCCAGCAGTGATGGGTATAGGACCGTAAACTATGGCTACACCTTC

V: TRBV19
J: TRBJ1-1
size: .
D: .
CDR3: CASGGGEAFF
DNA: TGTGCCAGTGGGGGGGGTGAAGCTTTCTTT

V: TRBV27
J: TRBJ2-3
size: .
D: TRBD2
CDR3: CASFARGGSFADTQYF
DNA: TGTGCCAGCTTCGCCCGGGGCGGGAGCTTCGCAGATACGCAGTATTTT

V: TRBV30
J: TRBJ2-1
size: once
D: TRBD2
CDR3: CARDGLAGYNEQFF
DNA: TGTGCCCGAGATGGACTAGCGGGATACAATGAGCAGTTCTTC

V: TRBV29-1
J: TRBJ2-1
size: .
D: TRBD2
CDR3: CSVVGLAESSSYNEQFF
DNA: TGCAGCGTTGTTGGGCTAGCGGAATCGAGCTCCTACAATGAGCAGTTCTTC

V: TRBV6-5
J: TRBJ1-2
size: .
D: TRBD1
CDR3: CASSYLQTGSGGYTF
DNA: TGTGCCAGCAGTTACCTCCAGACAGGGTCCGGCGGCTACACCTTC

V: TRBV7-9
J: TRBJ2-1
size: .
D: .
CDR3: CASSESGPVSDEQFF
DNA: TGTGCCAGCAGCGAAAGCGGACCCGTTTCGGATGAGCAGTTCTTC

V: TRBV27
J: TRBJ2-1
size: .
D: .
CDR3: CASSSQGNPLSSYNEQFF
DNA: TGTGCCAGCAGTTCCCAGGGAAATCCACTGAGCTCCTACAATGAGCAGTTCTTC

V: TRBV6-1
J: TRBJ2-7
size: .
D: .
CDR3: CASNDGSREQYF
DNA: TGTGCCAGCAATGATGGGTCGAGAGAGCAGTACTTC

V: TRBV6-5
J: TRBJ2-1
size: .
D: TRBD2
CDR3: CASSPSGRPYNEQFF
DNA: TGTGCCAGCAGTCCTAGCGGGAGACCCTACAATGAGCAGTTCTTC

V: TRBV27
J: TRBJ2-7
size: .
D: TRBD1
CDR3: CASSLGQTYEQYF
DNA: TGTGCCAGCAGTTTGGGACAGACCTACGAGCAGTACTTC

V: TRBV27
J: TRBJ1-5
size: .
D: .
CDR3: CASSLVGQPQHF
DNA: TGTGCCAGCAGTTTAGTGGGTCAGCCCCAGCATTTT